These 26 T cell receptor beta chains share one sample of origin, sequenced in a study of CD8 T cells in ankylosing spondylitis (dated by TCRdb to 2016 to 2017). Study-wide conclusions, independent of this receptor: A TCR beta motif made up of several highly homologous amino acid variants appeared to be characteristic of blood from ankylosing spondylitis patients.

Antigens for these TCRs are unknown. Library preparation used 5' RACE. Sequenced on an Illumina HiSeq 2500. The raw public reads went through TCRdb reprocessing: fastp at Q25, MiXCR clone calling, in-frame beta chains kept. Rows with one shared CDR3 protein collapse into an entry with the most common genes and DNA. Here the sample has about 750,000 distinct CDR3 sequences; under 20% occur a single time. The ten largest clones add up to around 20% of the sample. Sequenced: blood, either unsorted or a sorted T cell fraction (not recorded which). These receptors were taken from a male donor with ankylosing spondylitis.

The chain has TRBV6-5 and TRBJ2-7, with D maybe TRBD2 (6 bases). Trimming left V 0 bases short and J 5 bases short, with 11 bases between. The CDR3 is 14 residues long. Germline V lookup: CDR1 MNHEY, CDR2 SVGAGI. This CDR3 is CASSYSSGRHEQYF. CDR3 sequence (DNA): TGTGCCAGCAGTTACTCGAGCGGGCGGCACGAGCAGTACTTC.

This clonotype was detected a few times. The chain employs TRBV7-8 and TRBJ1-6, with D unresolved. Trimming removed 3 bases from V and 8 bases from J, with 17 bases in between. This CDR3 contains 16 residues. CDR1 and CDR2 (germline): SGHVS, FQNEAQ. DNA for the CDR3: TGTGCCAGCAGCTTCGTTCGTCAAATGAGGGATTCACCCCTCCACTTT. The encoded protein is CASSFVRQMRDSPLHF.

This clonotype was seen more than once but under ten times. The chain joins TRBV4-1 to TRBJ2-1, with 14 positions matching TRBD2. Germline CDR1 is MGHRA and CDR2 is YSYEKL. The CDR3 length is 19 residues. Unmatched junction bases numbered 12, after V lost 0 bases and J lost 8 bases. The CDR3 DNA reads TGCGCCAGCAGCCAAGATCTCGGGACTAGCGGGAGAGTCCCCCATGAGCAGTTCTTC. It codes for CASSQDLGTSGRVPHEQFF.

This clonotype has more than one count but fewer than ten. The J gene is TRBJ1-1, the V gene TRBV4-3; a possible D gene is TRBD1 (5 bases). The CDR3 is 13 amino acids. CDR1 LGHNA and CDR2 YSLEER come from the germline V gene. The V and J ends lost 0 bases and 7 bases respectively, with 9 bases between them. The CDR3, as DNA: TGCGCCAGCAGCCAAGATTCGCAGGGTGAAGCTTTCTTT. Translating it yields CASSQDSQGEAFF.

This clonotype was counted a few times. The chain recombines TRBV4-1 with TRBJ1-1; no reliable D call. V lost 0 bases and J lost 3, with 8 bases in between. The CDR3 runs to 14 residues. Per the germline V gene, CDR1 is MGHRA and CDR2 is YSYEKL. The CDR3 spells CASSQDSSYTEAFF. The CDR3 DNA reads TGCGCCAGCAGCCAAGATTCGAGCTACACTGAAGCTTTCTTT.

CDR3 protein: CASGRKLGIEAGPGELFF. As DNA, the CDR3 is TGTGCCAGCGGCCGAAAACTGGGGATCGAAGCAGGGCCCGGGGAGCTGTTTTTT. The chain couples TRBV6-1 to TRBJ2-2, with a tentative D call TRBD1 (5 bases). Trimming stripped 8 bases from V and 6 bases from J, with 28 bases between. The CDR3 extends over 18 amino acids. Germline V gene lookup returns CDR1 MNHNS and CDR2 SASEGT.

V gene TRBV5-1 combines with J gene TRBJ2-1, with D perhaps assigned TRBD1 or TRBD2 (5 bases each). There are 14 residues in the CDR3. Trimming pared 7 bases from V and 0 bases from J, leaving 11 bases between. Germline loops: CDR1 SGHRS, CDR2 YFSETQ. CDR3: CASGSGSSYNEQFF. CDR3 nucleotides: TGCGCCAGCGGCTCAGGGAGCTCCTACAATGAGCAGTTCTTC. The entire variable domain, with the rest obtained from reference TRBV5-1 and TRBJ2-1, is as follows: KAGVTQTPRYLIKTRGQQVTLSCSPISGHRSVSWYQQTPGQGLQFLFEYFSETQRNKGNFPGRFSGRQFSNSRSEMNVSTLELGDSALYLCASGSGSSYNEQFFGPGTRLTVL.

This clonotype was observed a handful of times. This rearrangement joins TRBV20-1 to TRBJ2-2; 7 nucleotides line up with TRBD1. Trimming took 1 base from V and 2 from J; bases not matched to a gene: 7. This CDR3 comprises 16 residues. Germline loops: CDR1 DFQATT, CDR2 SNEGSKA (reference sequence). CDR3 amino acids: CSARAGGQRNTGELFF. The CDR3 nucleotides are TGCAGTGCTAGAGCAGGGGGACAGAGAAACACCGGGGAGCTGTTTTTT.

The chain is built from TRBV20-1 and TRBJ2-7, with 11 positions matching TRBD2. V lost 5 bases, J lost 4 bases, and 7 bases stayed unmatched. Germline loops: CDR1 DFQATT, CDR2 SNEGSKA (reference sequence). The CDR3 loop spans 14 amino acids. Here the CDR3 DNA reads TGCAGTGCTGGCCTACTAGCGGGAGAGTACGAGCAGTACTTC. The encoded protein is CSAGLLAGEYEQYF.

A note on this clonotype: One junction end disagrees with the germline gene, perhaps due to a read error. This CDR3 reads CASSPLGANLNNEPFF. CDR3 coding DNA: TGTGCCAGCAGCCCGCTGGGGGCCAACCTTAACAATGAGCCGTTCTTC. The V and J genes are TRBV7-6 and TRBJ2-1; possible D gene TRBD1, 6 bases. This CDR3 is 16 amino acids long. Looked up from germline, CDR1 is SGHVS and CDR2 is FNYEAQ.

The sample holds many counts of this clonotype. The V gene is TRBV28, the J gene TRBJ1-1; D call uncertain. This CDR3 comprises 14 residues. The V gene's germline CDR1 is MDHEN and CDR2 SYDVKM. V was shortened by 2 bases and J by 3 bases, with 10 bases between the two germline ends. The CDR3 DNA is TGTGCCAGCAGTTTAGGAGGGAGCGACACTGAAGCTTTCTTT. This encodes CASSLGGSDTEAFF.

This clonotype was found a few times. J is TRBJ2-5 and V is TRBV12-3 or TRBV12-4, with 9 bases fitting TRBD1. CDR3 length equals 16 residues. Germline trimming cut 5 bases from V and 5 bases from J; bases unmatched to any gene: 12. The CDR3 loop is CASSRSPGQGYETQYF. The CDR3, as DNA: TGTGCCAGCAGTCGAAGCCCGGGACAGGGCTATGAGACCCAGTACTTC.

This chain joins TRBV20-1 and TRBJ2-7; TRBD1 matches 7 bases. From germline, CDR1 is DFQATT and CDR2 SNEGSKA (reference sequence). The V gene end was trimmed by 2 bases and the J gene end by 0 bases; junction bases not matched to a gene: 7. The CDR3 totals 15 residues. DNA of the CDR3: TGCAGTGCTAGAATGCCGGACAGGAGCTCCTACGAGCAGTACTTC. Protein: CSARMPDRSSYEQYF.

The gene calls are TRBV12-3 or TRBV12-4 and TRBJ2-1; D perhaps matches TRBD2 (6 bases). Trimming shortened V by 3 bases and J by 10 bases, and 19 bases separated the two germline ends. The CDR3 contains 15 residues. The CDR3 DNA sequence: TGTGCCAGCAGTTTCGGGACTTTAGGGCCAGCGGAGCAGTTCTTC. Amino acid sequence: CASSFGTLGPAEQFF.

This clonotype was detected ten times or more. The CDR3 sequence: CASSPPGQPYGYTF. As DNA, the CDR3 is TGTGCCAGCAGTCCGCCCGGACAGCCGTATGGCTACACCTTC. The rearrangement joins TRBV12-3 or TRBV12-4 to TRBJ1-2, with D possibly being TRBD1 (6 bases). The CDR3 sequence is 14 residues long. Trimming took 5 bases from V and 5 from J, leaving 15 bases between them.

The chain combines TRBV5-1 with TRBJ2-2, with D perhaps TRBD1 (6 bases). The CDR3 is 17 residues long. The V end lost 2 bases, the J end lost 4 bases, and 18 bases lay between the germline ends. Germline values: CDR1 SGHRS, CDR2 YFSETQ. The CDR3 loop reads CASSLNAGTLSTGELFF. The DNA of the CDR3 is TGCGCCAGCAGCTTAAACGCCGGGACACTCTCCACCGGGGAGCTGTTTTTT.

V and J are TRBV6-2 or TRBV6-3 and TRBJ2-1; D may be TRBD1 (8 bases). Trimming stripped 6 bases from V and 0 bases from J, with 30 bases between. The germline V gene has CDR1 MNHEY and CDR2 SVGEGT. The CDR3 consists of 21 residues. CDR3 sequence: CASRQQGAASGTTRSYNEQFF. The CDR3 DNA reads TGTGCCAGCAGACAGCAGGGGGCCGCGAGCGGGACAACCCGCTCCTACAATGAGCAGTTCTTC.

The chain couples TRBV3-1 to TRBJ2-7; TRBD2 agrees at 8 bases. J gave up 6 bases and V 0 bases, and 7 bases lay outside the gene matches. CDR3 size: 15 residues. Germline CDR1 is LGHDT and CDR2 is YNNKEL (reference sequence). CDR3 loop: CASSQDPGTRSEQYF. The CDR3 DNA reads TGTGCCAGCAGCCAAGATCCGGGGACTAGGAGCGAGCAGTACTTC.

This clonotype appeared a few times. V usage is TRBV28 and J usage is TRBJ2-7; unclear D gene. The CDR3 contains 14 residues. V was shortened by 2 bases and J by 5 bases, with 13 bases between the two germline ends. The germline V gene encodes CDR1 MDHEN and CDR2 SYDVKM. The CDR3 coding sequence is TGTGCCAGCAGTTTACTAGAGAAATTCCACGAGCAGTACTTC. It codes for CASSLLEKFHEQYF.

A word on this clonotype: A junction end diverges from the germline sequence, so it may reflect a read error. The CDR3 protein is CASSVDGNYGYTF. The CDR3 DNA sequence: TGCGCCAGCAGTGTCGACGGGAACTATGGCTACACCTTC. The chain couples TRBV9 to TRBJ1-2, with no clear D. Germline values: CDR1 SGDLS, CDR2 YYNGEE. This CDR3 has 13 amino acids.

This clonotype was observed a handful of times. The CDR3 DNA follows: TGTGCCAGCAGTGGACAGGCCTCTAACTATGGCTACACCTTC. Protein product: CASSGQASNYGYTF. The chain carries TRBV28 and TRBJ1-2, with 7 bases identical to TRBD1. Germline trimming cut 5 bases from V and 0 bases from J; bases unmatched to any gene: 3. CDR1 is MDHEN and CDR2 is SYDVKM in the germline V gene. The CDR3 contains 14 residues.

Written as DNA, the CDR3 is TGTGCCAGCAGCTTCATCAGGGCTGGCACAGATACGCAGTATTTT. Its protein product is CASSFIRAGTDTQYF. V and J are TRBV7-9 and TRBJ2-3; D might be TRBD1 (5 bases). There are 15 residues in the CDR3. Trimming took 3 bases from V and 1 from J, leaving 11 bases between them. Germline V lookup: CDR1 SEHNR, CDR2 FQNEAQ (reference sequence).

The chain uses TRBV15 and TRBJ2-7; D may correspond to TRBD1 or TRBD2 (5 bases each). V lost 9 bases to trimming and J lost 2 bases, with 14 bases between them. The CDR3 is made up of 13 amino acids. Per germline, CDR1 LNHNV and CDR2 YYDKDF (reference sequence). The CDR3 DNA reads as TGTGCCACTTCCCGGGACGTTACCTACGAGCAGTACTTC. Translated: CATSRDVTYEQYF.

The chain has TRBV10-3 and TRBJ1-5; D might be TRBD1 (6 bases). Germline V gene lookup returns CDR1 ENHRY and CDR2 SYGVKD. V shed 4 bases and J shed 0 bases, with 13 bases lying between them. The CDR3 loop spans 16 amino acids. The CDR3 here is CAISGGGGTSNQPQHF. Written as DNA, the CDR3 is TGTGCCATCAGTGGAGGGGGGGGGACTAGCAATCAGCCCCAGCATTTT.

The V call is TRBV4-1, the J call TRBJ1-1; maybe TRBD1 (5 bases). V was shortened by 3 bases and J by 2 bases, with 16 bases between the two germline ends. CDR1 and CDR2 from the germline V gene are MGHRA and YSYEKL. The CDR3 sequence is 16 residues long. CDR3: CASSQGWDSANTEAFF. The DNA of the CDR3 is TGCGCCAGCAGCCAGGGGTGGGACTCCGCAAACACTGAAGCTTTCTTT.

CDR3 in DNA: TGTGCCAGCAGCCCGGACGGCGCCTACGAGCAGTACTTC. Amino acid sequence: CASSPDGAYEQYF. J is TRBJ2-7 and V is TRBV11-2; D gene uncertain. Germline CDR1 SGHAT, CDR2 FQNNGV. The V gene lost 5 bases and the J gene lost 2 bases, with 10 bases spanning the gap. This CDR3 is built from 13 residues.